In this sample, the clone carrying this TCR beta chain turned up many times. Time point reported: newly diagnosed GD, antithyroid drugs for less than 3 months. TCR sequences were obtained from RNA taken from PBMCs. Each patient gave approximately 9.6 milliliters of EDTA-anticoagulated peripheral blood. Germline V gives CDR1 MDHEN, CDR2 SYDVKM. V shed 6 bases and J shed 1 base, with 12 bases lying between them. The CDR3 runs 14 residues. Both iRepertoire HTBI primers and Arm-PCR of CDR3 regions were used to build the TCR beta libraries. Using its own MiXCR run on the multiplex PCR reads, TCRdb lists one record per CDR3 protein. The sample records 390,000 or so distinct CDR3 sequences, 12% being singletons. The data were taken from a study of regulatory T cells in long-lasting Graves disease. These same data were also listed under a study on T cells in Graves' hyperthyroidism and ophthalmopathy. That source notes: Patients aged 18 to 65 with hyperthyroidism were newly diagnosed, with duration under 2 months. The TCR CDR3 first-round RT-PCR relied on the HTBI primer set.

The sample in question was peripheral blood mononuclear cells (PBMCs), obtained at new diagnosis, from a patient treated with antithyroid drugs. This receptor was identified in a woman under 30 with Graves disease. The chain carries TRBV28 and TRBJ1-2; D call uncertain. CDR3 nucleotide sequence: TGTGCCAGCAGGGTGGGCACCTATAACTATGGCTACACCTTC. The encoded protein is CASRVGTYNYGYTF.